What follows describes a single T cell receptor beta chain. The investigators amplified TCR beta CDR3 regions from RNA transcripts. Researchers ran a first-round RT-PCR on the TCR CDR3 using the HTBI primer set. Using its own MiXCR run on the multiplex PCR reads, TCRdb lists one record per CDR3 protein. The sample includes approximately 370,000 distinct CDR3 sequences, 15% of them seen just once. This record comes from a study of T cells in Graves' hyperthyroidism and ophthalmopathy. The CDR3 is made up of 13 amino acids. Germline trimming cut 5 bases from V and 5 bases from J; bases unmatched to any gene: 2. Germline lookup yields CDR1 SGDLS and CDR2 YYNGEE.

The sample consisted of blood. This clonotype originated in a woman aged 25 to 39 with Graves' hyperthyroidism. V gene TRBV9 combines with J gene TRBJ2-1; 9 bases are shared with TRBD2. CDR3 protein: CASSSGRNNEQFF. The CDR3 coding sequence is TGTGCCAGCAGTAGCGGGAGAAACAATGAGCAGTTCTTC.